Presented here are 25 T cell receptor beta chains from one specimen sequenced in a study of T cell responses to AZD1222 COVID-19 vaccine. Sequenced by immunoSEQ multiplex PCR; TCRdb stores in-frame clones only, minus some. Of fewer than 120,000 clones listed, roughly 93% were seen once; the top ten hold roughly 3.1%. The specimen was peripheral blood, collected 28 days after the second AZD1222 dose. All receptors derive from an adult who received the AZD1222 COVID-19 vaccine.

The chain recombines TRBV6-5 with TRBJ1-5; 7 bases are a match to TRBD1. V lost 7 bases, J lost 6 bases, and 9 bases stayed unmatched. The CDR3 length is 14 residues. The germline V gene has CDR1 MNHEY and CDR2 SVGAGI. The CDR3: CASIPTGNSQPQHF. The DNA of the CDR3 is TGTGCCAGCATCCCGACAGGGAACAGTCAGCCCCAGCATTTT.

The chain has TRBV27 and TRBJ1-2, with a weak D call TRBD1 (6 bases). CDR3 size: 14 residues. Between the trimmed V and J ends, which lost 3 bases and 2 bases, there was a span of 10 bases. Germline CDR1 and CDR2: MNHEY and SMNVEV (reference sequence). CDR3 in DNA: TGTGCCAGCAGTTTGGACAGCAGAAACTATGGCTACACCTTC. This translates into CASSLDSRNYGYTF.

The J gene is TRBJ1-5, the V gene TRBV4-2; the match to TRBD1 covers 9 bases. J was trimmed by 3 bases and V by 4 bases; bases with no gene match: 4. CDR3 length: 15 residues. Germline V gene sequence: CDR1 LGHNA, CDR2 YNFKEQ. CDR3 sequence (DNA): TGTGCCAGCAGCCCGGGACAGGGACCCAATCAGCCCCAGCATTTT. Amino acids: CASSPGQGPNQPQHF.

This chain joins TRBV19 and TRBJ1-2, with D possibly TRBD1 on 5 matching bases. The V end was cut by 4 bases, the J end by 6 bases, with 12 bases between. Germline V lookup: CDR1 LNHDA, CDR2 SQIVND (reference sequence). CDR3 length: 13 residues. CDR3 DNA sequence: TGTGCCAGTAGTAGGGGGAGATGGGATGGCTACACCTTC. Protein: CASSRGRWDGYTF. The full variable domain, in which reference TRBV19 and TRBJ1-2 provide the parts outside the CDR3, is DGGITQSPKYLFRKEGQNVTLSCEQNLNHDAMYWYRQDPGQGLRLIYYSQIVNDFQKGDIAEGYSVSREKKESFPLTVTSAQKNPTAFYLCASSRGRWDGYTFGSGTRLTVV.

CDR3: CASSQAPSDSSTDTQYF. CDR3 nucleotides: TGCGCCAGCAGCCAGGCTCCCAGCGATTCTAGCACAGATACGCAGTATTTT. The chain links TRBV4-1 to TRBJ2-3; D gene uncertain. The CDR3 contains 17 residues. V dropped 3 bases and J dropped 0 bases, with 16 bases sitting between them. Looked up from germline, CDR1 is MGHRA and CDR2 is YSYEKL.

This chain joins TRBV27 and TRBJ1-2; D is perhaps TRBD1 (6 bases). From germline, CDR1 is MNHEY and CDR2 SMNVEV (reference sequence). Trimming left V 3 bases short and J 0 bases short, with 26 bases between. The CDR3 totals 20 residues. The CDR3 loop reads CASSFLEHAGRGAANYGYTF. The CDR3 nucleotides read TGTGCCAGCAGTTTTCTAGAGCATGCAGGGCGGGGGGCAGCTAACTATGGCTACACCTTC.

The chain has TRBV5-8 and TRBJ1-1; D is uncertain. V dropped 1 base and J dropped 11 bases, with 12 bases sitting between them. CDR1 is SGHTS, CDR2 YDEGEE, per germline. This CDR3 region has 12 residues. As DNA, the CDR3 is TGTGCCAGCAGCTTGTATTTAAGGGTGGCTTTCTTT. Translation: CASSLYLRVAFF.

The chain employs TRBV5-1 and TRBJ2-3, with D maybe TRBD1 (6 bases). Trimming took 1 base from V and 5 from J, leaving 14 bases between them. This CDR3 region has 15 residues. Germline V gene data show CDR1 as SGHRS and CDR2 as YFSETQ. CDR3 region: CASSLMGRGGDTQYF. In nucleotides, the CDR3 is TGCGCCAGCAGCTTGATGGGCAGGGGTGGAGATACGCAGTATTTT.

The CDR3 sequence is CASSLVRGKNTEAFF. In DNA form, the CDR3 reads TGCGCCAGCAGCTTGGTTCGGGGGAAAAACACTGAAGCTTTCTTT. The chain combines TRBV5-1 with TRBJ1-1, with a possible D match to TRBD1 (5 bases). Germline V gene lookup returns CDR1 SGHRS and CDR2 YFSETQ. The CDR3 loop spans 15 amino acids. V gave up 0 bases and J gave up 2 bases, with 11 bases separating them.

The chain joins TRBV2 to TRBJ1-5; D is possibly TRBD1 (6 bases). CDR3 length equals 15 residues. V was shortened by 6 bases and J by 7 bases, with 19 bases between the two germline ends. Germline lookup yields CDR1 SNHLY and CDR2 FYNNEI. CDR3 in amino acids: CASRDTGNSRQPQHF. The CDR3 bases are TGTGCCAGCAGAGATACAGGGAACAGTCGGCAGCCCCAGCATTTT. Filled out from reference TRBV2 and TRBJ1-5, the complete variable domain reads EPEVTQTPSHQVTQMGQEVILRCVPISNHLYFYWYRQILGQKVEFLVSFYNNEISEKSEIFDDQFSVERPDGSNFTLKIRSTKLEDSAMYFCASRDTGNSRQPQHFGDGTRLSIL.

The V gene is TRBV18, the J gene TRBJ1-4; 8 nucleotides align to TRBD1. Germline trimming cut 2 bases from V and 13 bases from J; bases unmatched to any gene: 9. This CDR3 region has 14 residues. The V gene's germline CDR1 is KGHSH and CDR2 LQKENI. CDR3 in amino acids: CASSPTGGSGTLFF. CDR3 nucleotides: TGTGCCAGCTCACCAACAGGGGGATCGGGGACACTGTTTTTT.

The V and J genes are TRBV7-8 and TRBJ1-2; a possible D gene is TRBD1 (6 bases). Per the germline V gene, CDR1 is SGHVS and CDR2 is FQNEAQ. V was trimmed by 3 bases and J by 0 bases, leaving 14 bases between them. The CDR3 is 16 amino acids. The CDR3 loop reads CASSLRGGLANYGYTF. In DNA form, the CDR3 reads TGTGCCAGCAGCTTGAGAGGGGGTCTGGCTAACTATGGCTACACCTTC. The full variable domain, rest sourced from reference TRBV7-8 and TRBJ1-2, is GAGVSQSPRYKVAKRGQDVALRCDPISGHVSLFWYQQALGQGPEFLTYFQNEAQLDKSGLPSDRFFAERPEGSVSTLKIQRTQQEDSAVYLCASSLRGGLANYGYTFGSGTRLTVV.

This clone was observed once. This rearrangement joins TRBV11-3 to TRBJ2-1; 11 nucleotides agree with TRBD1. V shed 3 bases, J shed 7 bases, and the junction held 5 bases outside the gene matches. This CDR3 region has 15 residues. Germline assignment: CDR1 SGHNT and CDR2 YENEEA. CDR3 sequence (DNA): TGTGCCAGCAGCTTGGGTGGGACAGGGGGGAATGAGCAGTTCTTC. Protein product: CASSLGGTGGNEQFF.

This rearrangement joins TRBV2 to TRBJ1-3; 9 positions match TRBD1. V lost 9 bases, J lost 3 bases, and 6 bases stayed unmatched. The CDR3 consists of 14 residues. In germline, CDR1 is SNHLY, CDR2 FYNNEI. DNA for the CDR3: TGTGCCAGTACAGGGGGCGAAATTGGAAACACCATATATTTT. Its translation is CASTGGEIGNTIYF. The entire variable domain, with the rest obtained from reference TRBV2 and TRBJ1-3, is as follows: EPEVTQTPSHQVTQMGQEVILRCVPISNHLYFYWYRQILGQKVEFLVSFYNNEISEKSEIFDDQFSVERPDGSNFTLKIRSTKLEDSAMYFCASTGGEIGNTIYFGEGSWLTVV.

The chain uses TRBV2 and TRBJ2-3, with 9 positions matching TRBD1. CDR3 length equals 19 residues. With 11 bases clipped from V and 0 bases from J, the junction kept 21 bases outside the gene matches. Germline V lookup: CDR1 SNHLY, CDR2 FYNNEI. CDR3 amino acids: CAVTPRDRESSASTDTQYF. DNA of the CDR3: TGTGCCGTTACCCCCCGGGACAGGGAATCGTCAGCTAGCACAGATACGCAGTATTTT.

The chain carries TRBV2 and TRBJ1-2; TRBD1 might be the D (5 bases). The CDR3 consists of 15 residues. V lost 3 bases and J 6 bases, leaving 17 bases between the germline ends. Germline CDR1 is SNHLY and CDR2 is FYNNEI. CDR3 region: CASSEKGLSQDGYTF. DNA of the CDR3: TGTGCCAGCAGTGAGAAGGGACTCTCTCAGGATGGCTACACCTTC.

In DNA, the CDR3 is TGTGCCAGCAGACAGAACGGTGGGAACTATGGCTACACCTTC. Its translation: CASRQNGGNYGYTF. This chain uses TRBV5-8 with TRBJ1-2; D gene unclear. The germline V gene has CDR1 SGHTS and CDR2 YDEGEE. V was trimmed by 5 bases and J by 2 bases, leaving 13 bases between them. This CDR3 has 14 residues.

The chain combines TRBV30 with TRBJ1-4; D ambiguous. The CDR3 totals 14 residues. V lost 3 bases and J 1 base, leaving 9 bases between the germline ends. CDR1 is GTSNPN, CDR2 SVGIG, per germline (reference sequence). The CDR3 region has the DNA TGTGCCTGGAGGCAAGTGGGAACTAATGAAAAACTGTTTTTT. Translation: CAWRQVGTNEKLFF. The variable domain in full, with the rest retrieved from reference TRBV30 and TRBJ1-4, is SQTIHQWPATLVQPVGSPLSLECTVEGTSNPNLYWYRQAAGRGLQLLFYSVGIGQISSEVPQNLSASRPQDRQFILSSKKLLLSDSGFYLCAWRQVGTNEKLFFGSGTQLSVL.

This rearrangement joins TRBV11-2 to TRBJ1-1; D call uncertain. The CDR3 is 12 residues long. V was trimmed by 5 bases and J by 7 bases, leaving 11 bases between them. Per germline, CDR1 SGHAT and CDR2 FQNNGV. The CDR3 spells CASSPVGYEAFF. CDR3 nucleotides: TGTGCCAGCAGCCCCGTGGGTTATGAAGCTTTCTTT.

The CDR3 DNA follows: TGTGCCAGCAGTGAAGCCTCAGGAGGCTCACTCTACAATGAGCAGTTCTTC. Translating it yields CASSEASGGSLYNEQFF. V is TRBV6-1 and J is TRBJ2-1; D possibly corresponds to TRBD2 (5 bases). The V end was cut by 0 bases, the J end by 3 bases, with 15 bases between. The CDR3 has 17 amino acids. Germline values: CDR1 MNHNS, CDR2 SASEGT.

CDR3 sequence: CASSALLAKAGELFF. The CDR3 DNA reads as TGTGCCAGCAGCGCCCTCTTGGCGAAAGCCGGGGAGCTGTTTTTT. The V call is TRBV11-2, the J call TRBJ2-2; no firm D call. Looked up from germline, CDR1 is SGHAT and CDR2 is FQNNGV. The V end lost 5 bases, the J end lost 6 bases, and 16 bases lay between the germline ends. This CDR3 comprises 15 residues.

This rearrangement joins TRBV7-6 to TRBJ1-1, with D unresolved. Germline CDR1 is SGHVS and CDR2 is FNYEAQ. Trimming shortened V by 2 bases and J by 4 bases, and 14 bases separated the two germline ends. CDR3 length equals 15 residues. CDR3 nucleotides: TGTGCCAGCAGCTTAAGTCTGGGCGAGGGCACTGAAGCTTTCTTT. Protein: CASSLSLGEGTEAFF.

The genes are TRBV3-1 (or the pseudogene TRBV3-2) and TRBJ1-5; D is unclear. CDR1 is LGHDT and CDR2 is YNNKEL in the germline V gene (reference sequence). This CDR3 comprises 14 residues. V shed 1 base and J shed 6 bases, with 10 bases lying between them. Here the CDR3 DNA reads TGTGCCAGCAGCCAAGGAGGTCGGAGTCAGCCCCAGCATTTT. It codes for CASSQGGRSQPQHF.

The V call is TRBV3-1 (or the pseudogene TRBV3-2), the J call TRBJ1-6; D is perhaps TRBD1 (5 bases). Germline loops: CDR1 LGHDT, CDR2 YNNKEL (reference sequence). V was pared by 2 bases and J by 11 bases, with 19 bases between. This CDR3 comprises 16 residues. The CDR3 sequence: CASSQQWGRNGTPLHF. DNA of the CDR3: TGTGCCAGCAGCCAACAATGGGGCAGGAACGGGACACCCCTCCACTTT.

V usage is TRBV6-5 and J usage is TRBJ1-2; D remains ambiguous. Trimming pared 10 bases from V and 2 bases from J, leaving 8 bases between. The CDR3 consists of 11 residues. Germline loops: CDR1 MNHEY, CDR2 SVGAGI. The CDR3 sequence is CATGRNYGYTF. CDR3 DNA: TGTGCCACCGGACGGAACTATGGCTACACCTTC.